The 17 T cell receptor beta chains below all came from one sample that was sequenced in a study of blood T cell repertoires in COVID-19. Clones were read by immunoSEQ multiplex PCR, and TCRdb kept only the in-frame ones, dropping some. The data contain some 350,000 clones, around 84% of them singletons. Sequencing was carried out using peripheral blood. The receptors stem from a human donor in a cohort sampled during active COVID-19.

CDR3 loop: CASSAQGGGQPQHF. The CDR3 region has the DNA TGTGCCAGCAGTGCGCAGGGGGGCGGACAGCCCCAGCATTTT. The chain couples TRBV6-6 to TRBJ1-5; 7 bases are shared with TRBD1. From germline, CDR1 is MNHNY and CDR2 SVGAGI (reference sequence). V shed 5 bases and J 7 bases; nucleotides not matched to a gene: 8. There are 14 residues in the CDR3.

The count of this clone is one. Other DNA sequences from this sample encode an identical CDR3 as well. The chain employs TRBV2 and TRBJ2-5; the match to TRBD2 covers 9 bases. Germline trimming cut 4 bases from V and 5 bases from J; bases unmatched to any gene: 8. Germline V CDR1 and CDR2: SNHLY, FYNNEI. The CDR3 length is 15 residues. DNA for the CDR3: TGTGCCAGCAGTGGTCCCGCGGGGGGGCAGGAGACCCAGTACTTC. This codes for CASSGPAGGQETQYF.

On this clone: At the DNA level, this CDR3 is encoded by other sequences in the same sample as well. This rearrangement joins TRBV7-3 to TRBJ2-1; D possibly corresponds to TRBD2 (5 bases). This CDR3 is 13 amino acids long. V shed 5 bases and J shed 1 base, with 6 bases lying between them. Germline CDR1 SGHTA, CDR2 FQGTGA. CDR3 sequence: CASSPGSYNEQFF. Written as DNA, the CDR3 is TGTGCCAGCAGCCCGGGGTCCTACAATGAGCAGTTCTTC.

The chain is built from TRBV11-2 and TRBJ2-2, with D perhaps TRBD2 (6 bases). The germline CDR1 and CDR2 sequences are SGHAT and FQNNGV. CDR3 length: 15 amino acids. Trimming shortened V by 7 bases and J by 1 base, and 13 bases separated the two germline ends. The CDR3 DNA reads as TGTGCCAGCACACGCACCGGGGGGAACACCGGGGAGCTGTTTTTT. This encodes CASTRTGGNTGELFF. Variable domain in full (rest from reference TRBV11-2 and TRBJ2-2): EAGVAQSPRYKIIEKRQSVAFWCNPISGHATLYWYQQILGQGPKLLIQFQNNGVVDDSQLPKDRFSAERLKGVDSTLKIQPAKLEDSAVYLCASTRTGGNTGELFFGEGSRLTVL.

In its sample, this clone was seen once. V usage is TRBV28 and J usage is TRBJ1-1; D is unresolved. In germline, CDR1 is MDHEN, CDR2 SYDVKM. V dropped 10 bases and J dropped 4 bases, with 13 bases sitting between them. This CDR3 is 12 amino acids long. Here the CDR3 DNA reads TGTGCCATCGAGAGATTCGGCACTGAAGCTTTCTTT. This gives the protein CAIERFGTEAFF.

The CDR3 spells CASSSSRDRAQETQYF. CDR3 DNA: TGTGCCAGCAGCTCGAGCCGGGATCGGGCACAAGAGACCCAGTACTTC. The chain is built from TRBV11-2 and TRBJ2-5; maybe TRBD2 (5 bases). The germline CDR1 and CDR2 sequences are SGHAT and FQNNGV. Trimming pared 4 bases from V and 2 bases from J, leaving 17 bases between. The CDR3 extends over 16 amino acids.

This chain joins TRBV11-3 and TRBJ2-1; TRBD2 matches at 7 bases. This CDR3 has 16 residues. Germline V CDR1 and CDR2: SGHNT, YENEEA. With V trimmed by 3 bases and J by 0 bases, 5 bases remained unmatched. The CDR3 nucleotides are TGTGCCAGCAGCTTTTACGGCGGGAGCTCCTACAATGAGCAGTTCTTC. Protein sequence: CASSFYGGSSYNEQFF.

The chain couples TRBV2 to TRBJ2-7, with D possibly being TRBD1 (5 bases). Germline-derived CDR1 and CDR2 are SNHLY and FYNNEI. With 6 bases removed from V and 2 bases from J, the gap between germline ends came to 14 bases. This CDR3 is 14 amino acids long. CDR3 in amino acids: CASRNPREPYEQYF. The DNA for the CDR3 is TGTGCCAGCAGGAACCCCAGGGAACCCTACGAGCAGTACTTC.

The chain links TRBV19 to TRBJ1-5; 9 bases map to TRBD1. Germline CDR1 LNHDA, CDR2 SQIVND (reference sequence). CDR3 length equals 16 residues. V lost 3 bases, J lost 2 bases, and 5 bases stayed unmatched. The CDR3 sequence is CASSITGGRGNQPQHF. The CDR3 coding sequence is TGTGCCAGTAGTATTACAGGGGGCAGGGGCAATCAGCCCCAGCATTTT.

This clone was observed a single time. CDR3 sequence (DNA): TGTGCCTGGAATGCGGGGAATTCACCCCTCCACTTT. Translated: CAWNAGNSPLHF. The V and J genes are TRBV30 and TRBJ1-6; D is uncertain. Trimming removed 4 bases at V and 7 bases at J, with 8 bases between. From germline, CDR1 is GTSNPN and CDR2 SVGIG (reference sequence). The CDR3 contains 12 residues.

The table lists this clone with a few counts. Here the CDR3 reads CASSQQPTGFNDSPLHF. The CDR3 coding sequence is TGTGCCAGCAGCCAACAGCCAACAGGGTTTAATGACTCACCCCTCCACTTT. The chain has TRBV4-2 and TRBJ1-6; a weak D match, TRBD1 (6 bases). V gave up 2 bases and J gave up 10 bases, with 21 bases separating them. The CDR3 is made up of 17 amino acids. The germline V gene has CDR1 LGHNA and CDR2 YNFKEQ.

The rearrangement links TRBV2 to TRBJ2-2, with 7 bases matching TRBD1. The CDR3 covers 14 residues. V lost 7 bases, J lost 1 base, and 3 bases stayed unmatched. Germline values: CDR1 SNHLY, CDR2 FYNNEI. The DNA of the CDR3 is TGTGCCAGCACTGACAGGGTGAACACCGGGGAGCTGTTTTTT. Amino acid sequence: CASTDRVNTGELFF.

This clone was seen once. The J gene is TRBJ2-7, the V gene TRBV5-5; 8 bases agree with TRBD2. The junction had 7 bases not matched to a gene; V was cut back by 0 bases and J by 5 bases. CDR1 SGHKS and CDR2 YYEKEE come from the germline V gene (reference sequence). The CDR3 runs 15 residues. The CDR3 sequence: CASSLAGTRADEQYF. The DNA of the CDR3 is TGTGCCAGCAGCTTGGCCGGGACTAGGGCTGACGAGCAGTACTTC.

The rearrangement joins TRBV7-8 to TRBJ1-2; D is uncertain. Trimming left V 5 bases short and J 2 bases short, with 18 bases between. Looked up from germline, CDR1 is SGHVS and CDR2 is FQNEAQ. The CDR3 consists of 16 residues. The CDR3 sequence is CASSQYRAGGNYGYTF. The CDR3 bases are TGTGCCAGCAGCCAGTATCGGGCCGGAGGGAACTATGGCTACACCTTC.

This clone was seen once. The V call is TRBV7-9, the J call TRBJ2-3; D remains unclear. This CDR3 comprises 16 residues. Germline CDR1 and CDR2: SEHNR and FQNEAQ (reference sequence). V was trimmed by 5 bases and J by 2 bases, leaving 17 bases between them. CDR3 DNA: TGTGCCAGCAGCCCCCCGCCCCTGGGCTACACAGATACGCAGTATTTT. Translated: CASSPPPLGYTDTQYF.

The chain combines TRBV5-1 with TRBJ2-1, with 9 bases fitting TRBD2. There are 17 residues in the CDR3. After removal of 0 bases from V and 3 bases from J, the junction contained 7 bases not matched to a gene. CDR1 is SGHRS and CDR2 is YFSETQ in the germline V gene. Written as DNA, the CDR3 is TGCGCCAGCAGCTTGGGGGGTCCTAGCGGGGTCTACAATGAGCAGTTCTTC. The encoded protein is CASSLGGPSGVYNEQFF.

For the CDR3, the DNA is TGTGCCAGCACATTATCCGGGACAGGGAGATACGAGCAGTACTTC. Its protein product is CASTLSGTGRYEQYF. V is TRBV27 and J is TRBJ2-7; 9 bases align to TRBD1. Germline loops: CDR1 MNHEY, CDR2 SMNVEV (reference sequence). The CDR3 is made up of 15 amino acids. J lost 4 bases, V lost 7 bases, and 11 bases had no gene match.